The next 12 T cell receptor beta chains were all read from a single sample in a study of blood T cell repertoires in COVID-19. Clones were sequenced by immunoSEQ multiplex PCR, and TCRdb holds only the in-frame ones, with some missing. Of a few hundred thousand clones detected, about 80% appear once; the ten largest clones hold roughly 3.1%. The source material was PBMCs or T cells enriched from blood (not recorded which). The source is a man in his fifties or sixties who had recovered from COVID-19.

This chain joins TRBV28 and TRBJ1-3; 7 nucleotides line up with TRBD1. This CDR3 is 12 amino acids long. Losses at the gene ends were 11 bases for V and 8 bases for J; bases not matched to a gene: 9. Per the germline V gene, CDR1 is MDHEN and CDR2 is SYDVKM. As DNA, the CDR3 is TGTGCCGCCGGAGGGGGCAAGGACACCATATATTTT. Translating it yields CAAGGGKDTIYF.

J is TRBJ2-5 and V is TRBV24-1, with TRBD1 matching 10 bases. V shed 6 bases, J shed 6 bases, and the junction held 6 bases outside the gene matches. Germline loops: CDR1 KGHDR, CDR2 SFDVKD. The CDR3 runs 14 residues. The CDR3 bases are TGTGCCACCAGTTTGACAGGGGGCGGGAAGACCCAGTACTTC. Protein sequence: CATSLTGGGKTQYF.

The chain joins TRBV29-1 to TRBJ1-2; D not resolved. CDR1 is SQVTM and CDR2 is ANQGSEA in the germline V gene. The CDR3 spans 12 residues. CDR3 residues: CTPTGLNYGYTF. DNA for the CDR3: TGCACCCCAACGGGGTTAAACTATGGCTACACCTTC. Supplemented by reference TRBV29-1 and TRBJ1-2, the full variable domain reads SAVISQKPSRDICQRGTSLTIQCQVDSQVTMMFWYRQQPGQSLTLIATANQGSEATYESGFVIDKFPISRPNLTFSTLTVSNMSPEDSSIYLCTPTGLNYGYTFGSGTRLTVV.

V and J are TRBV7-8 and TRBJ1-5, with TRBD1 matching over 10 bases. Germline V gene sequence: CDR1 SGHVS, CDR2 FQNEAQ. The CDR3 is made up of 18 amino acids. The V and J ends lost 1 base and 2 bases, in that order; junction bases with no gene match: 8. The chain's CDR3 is CASSLDLGQGLGNQPQHF. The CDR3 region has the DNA TGTGCCAGCAGCTTAGATTTGGGACAGGGGTTGGGCAATCAGCCCCAGCATTTT.

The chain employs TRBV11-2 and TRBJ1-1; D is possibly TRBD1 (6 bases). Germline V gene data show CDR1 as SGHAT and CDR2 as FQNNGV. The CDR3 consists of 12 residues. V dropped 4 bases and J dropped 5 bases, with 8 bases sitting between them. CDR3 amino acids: CASSSRGTEAFF. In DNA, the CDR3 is TGTGCCAGCAGCTCCAGGGGTACTGAAGCTTTCTTT.

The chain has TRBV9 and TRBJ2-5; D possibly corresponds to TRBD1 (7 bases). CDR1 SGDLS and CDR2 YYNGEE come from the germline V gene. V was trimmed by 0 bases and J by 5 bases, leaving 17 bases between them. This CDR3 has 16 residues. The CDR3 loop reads CASSVEAGGLGETQYF. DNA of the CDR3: TGTGCCAGCAGCGTAGAGGCAGGGGGGCTGGGGGAGACCCAGTACTTC.

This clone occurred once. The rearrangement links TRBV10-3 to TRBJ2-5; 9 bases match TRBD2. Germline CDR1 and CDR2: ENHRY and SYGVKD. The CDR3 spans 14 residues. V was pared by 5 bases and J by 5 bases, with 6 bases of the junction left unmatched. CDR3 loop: CAISLQRGDETQYF. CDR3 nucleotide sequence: TGTGCCATCAGTCTCCAGCGGGGGGATGAGACCCAGTACTTC.

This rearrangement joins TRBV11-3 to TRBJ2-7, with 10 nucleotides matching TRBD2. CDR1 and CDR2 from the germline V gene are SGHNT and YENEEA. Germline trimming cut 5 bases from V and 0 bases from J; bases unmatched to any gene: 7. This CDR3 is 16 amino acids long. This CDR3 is CASSPGGTSVSYEQYF. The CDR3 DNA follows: TGTGCCAGCAGCCCGGGGGGGACTAGCGTCTCCTACGAGCAGTACTTC.

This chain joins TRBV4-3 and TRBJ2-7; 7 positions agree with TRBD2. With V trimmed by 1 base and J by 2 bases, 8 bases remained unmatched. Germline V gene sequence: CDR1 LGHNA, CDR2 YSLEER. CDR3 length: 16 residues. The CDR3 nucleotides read TGCGCCAGCAGCCAAGGTTGGGGAGCGGGACCCTACGAGCAGTACTTC. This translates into CASSQGWGAGPYEQYF.

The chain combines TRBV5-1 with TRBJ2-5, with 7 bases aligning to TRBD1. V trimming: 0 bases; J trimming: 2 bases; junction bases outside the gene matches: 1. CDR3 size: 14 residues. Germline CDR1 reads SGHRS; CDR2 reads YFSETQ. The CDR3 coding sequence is TGCGCCAGCAGCTTGGACAGGGGTCAAGAGACCCAGTACTTC. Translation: CASSLDRGQETQYF. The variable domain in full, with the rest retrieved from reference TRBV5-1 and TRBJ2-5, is KAGVTQTPRYLIKTRGQQVTLSCSPISGHRSVSWYQQTPGQGLQFLFEYFSETQRNKGNFPGRFSGRQFSNSRSEMNVSTLELGDSALYLCASSLDRGQETQYFGPGTRLLVL.

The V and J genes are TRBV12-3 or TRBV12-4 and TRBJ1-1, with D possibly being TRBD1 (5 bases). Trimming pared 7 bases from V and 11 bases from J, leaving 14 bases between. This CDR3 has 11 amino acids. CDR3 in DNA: TGTGCCAGCACCCAGGGAACCCGGGCTTTCTTT. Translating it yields CASTQGTRAFF.

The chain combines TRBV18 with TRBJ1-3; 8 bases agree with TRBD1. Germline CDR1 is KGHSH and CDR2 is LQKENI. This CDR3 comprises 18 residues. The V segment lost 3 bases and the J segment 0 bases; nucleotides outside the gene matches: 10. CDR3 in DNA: TGTGCCAGCTCACCTGTGCCGGGACAGGTGAACTCTGGAAACACCATATATTTT. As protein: CASSPVPGQVNSGNTIYF.